One sample yielded the 10 T cell receptor beta chains listed below, sequenced in a study of T cell changes during pregnancy in multiple sclerosis. Here immunoSEQ multiplex PCR was the method, and the copy in TCRdb shows in-frame clones only, minus some. The repertoire includes more than 35,000 clones, approximately 90% of them detected once, and 0.3% to 0.4% sits in the top ten. Sequencing was performed on CD4+ T cells from peripheral blood mononuclear cells, taken in the third trimester of pregnancy. These receptors were taken from a female donor in good health, enrolled as a control in a pregnancy study.

The V call is TRBV2, the J call TRBJ2-5, with D perhaps matching TRBD1 (6 bases). Germline V CDR1 and CDR2: SNHLY, FYNNEI. This CDR3 is 13 amino acids long. Trimming shortened V by 6 bases and J by 7 bases, and 15 bases separated the two germline ends. CDR3 loop: CASSKDSWGTQYF. The CDR3 nucleotides are TGTGCCAGCAGCAAGGACAGCTGGGGGACCCAGTACTTC.

V and J are TRBV18 and TRBJ2-5, with D possibly being TRBD2 (5 bases). Germline assignment: CDR1 KGHSH and CDR2 LQKENI. The CDR3 loop spans 14 amino acids. The V end was cut by 5 bases, the J end by 0 bases, with 10 bases between. CDR3 DNA sequence: TGTGCCAGCTCAGGGAGCCCCCACCAAGAGACCCAGTACTTC. This gives the protein CASSGSPHQETQYF.

The chain uses TRBV30 and TRBJ2-1; the match to TRBD2 covers 8 bases. CDR3 length: 13 amino acids. Germline V gene lookup returns CDR1 GTSNPN and CDR2 SVGIG (reference sequence). With V trimmed by 4 bases and J by 9 bases, 8 bases remained unmatched. DNA of the CDR3: TGTGCCTGGACCCCACTAGCGGAGGGTGAGCAGTTCTTC. It yields the protein CAWTPLAEGEQFF. Based on the CDR3 plus reference TRBV30 and TRBJ2-1, the full variable domain is SQTIHQWPATLVQPVGSPLSLECTVEGTSNPNLYWYRQAAGRGLQLLFYSVGIGQISSEVPQNLSASRPQDRQFILSSKKLLLSDSGFYLCAWTPLAEGEQFFGPGTRLTVL.

The chain joins TRBV19 to TRBJ1-1, with D possibly being TRBD1 (6 bases). V lost 7 bases and J lost 3, with 9 bases in between. Germline V gene sequence: CDR1 LNHDA, CDR2 SQIVND (reference sequence). The CDR3 totals 12 residues. The CDR3 nucleotides read TGTGCCAGTATGGACAGAGACACTGAAGCTTTCTTT. Its protein product is CASMDRDTEAFF.

This chain links TRBV27 with TRBJ2-2; weak D call: TRBD2 (5 bases). The CDR3 spans 14 residues. V was pared by 6 bases and J by 6 bases, with 14 bases between. CDR1 is MNHEY, CDR2 SMNVEV, per germline (reference sequence). The CDR3: CASRPDPGSGELFF. The DNA of the CDR3 is TGTGCCAGCAGACCGGACCCGGGGTCCGGGGAGCTGTTTTTT.

The chain uses TRBV5-6 and TRBJ1-4; D ambiguous. The CDR3 is 13 amino acids. V dropped 0 bases and J dropped 8 bases, with 8 bases sitting between them. Germline V CDR1 and CDR2: SGHDT, YYEEEE. The CDR3 DNA reads as TGTGCCAGCAGCTTGGCCACGGGAGAAAAACTGTTTTTT. It is translated as CASSLATGEKLFF.

The rearrangement uses TRBV2 and TRBJ1-4; 7 nucleotides align to TRBD1. Germline CDR1 is SNHLY and CDR2 is FYNNEI. Trimming removed 7 bases from V and 8 bases from J; junction bases left unmatched: 10. The length of the CDR3 is 14 residues. CDR3 in amino acids: CASTGTAPREKLFF. In nucleotides, the CDR3 is TGTGCCAGCACCGGGACAGCCCCAAGGGAAAAACTGTTTTTT. Complete variable domain (other parts from reference TRBV2 and TRBJ1-4): EPEVTQTPSHQVTQMGQEVILRCVPISNHLYFYWYRQILGQKVEFLVSFYNNEISEKSEIFDDQFSVERPDGSNFTLKIRSTKLEDSAMYFCASTGTAPREKLFFGSGTQLSVL.

The V gene is TRBV5-1, the J gene TRBJ1-2; TRBD1 aligns across 8 bases. The V gene's germline CDR1 is SGHRS and CDR2 YFSETQ. J gave up 4 bases and V 4 bases, and 9 bases lay outside the gene matches. This CDR3 is 15 amino acids long. In DNA form, the CDR3 reads TGCGCCAGCAGCCATGGATCAGGGGGCGCCTATGGCTACACCTTC. Translating gives CASSHGSGGAYGYTF.

Concerning this clone: The junction departs from germline at one end; a sequencing error may be responsible. The rearrangement joins TRBV29-1 to TRBJ1-1; 12 bases fit TRBD1. The CDR3 extends over 15 amino acids. Germline V gene lookup returns CDR1 SQVTM and CDR2 ANQGSEA. The CDR3 protein is CSVDRGTGGLTEAFF. Written as DNA, the CDR3 is TGCAGCGTTGACAGGGGGACAGGGGGCCTTACTGAGGCTTTCTTT.

The chain couples TRBV6-6 to TRBJ2-7; D remains ambiguous. CDR3 length equals 11 residues. Trimming pared 4 bases from V and 7 bases from J, leaving 8 bases between. Per germline, CDR1 MNHNY and CDR2 SVGAGI (reference sequence). The CDR3 loop reads CASSSVREQYF. In DNA, the CDR3 is TGTGCCAGCAGTTCCGTTCGGGAGCAGTACTTC.